The 30 T cell receptor beta chains listed next were all sequenced from one sample in a study of human T cells and chemical hapten exposure. Sample time point: pre-sensitization, week 0. Specified treatment: therapeutic diphenylcyclopropenone sensitization with weekly scalp DPC. Unfractionated whole blood was the source of the extracted total RNA. TCRdb used MiXCR to reprocess the RACE reads, holding one entry per CDR3 protein. The sample carries approximately 50,000 distinct CDR3 sequences, 9.5% to 10% recorded once. The source material was whole blood, sampled in connection with sensitization to the hapten diphenylcyclopropenone (DPC). Every receptor here comes from a woman aged 30 to 39 with alopecia areata. Some clones in this sample may be carry-over from other donors' samples.

This clonotype was picked up a small number of times. CDR3 in DNA: TGCAGCGCCTTCGCAGGGACAGGGGAAGAGACCCAGTACTTC. This encodes CSAFAGTGEETQYF. This chain connects TRBV29-1 to TRBJ2-5; 10 bases are shared with TRBD1. The CDR3 contains 14 residues. The J segment lost 3 bases and the V segment lost 7 bases, leaving 8 bases of the junction unmatched. Germline assignment: CDR1 SQVTM and CDR2 ANQGSEA.

This chain joins TRBV6-5 and TRBJ2-3, with D possibly being TRBD1 (5 bases). This CDR3 has 16 amino acids. Looked up from germline, CDR1 is MNHEY and CDR2 is SVGAGI. Between the trimmed V and J ends, which lost 0 bases and 0 bases, there was a span of 10 bases. The CDR3 here is CASSYSGRASTDTQYF. CDR3 nucleotides: TGTGCCAGCAGTTACTCGGGCAGGGCCAGCACAGATACGCAGTATTTT.

The V gene is TRBV7-9, the J gene TRBJ2-5; no firm D call. V lost 5 bases to trimming and J lost 6 bases, with 16 bases between them. This CDR3 is built from 14 residues. The germline V gene encodes CDR1 SEHNR and CDR2 FQNEAQ (reference sequence). CDR3 in DNA: TGTGCCAGCAGCCCATCGGCCCTCGGAAAGACCCAGTACTTC. Protein sequence: CASSPSALGKTQYF.

There are many counts of this clonotype. The genes are TRBV15 and TRBJ2-3; no clear D gene. Per germline, CDR1 LNHNV and CDR2 YYDKDF (reference sequence). The CDR3 sequence is 14 residues long. Trimming cost V 0 bases and J 4 bases, with 8 bases left between them. The CDR3 reads CATSREGPADTQYF. The DNA for the CDR3 is TGTGCCACCAGCAGAGAAGGCCCAGCAGATACGCAGTATTTT.

This clonotype was detected a few times. V and J are TRBV12-3 or TRBV12-4 and TRBJ2-6; D remains ambiguous. V lost 5 bases to trimming and J lost 0 bases, with 5 bases between them. CDR3 length: 14 residues. The CDR3 DNA reads TGTGCCAGCAGTGGCTTCTCTGGGGCCAACGTCCTGACTTTC. Amino acid sequence: CASSGFSGANVLTF.

The chain recombines TRBV5-5 with TRBJ1-4; no definite D call. CDR1 SGHKS and CDR2 YYEKEE come from the germline V gene (reference sequence). Trimming stripped 1 base from V and 5 bases from J, with 6 bases between. The CDR3 contains 13 residues. The CDR3 bases are TGTGCCAGCAGCTTGAGTACGAATGAAAAACTGTTTTTT. Translating gives CASSLSTNEKLFF.

The sample holds a few counts of this clonotype. CDR3 DNA sequence: TGTGCCAGCAGCCCCAGACAGGGGGCTGGGGCCAACGTCCTGACTTTC. Translated, it gives CASSPRQGAGANVLTF. V and J are TRBV12-3 or TRBV12-4 and TRBJ2-6, with 9 positions matching TRBD1. Losses at the gene ends were 6 bases for V and 2 bases for J; bases not matched to a gene: 5. The CDR3 sequence is 16 residues long.

This clonotype has at least ten counts. The chain joins TRBV5-4 to TRBJ1-1; perhaps TRBD1 as D (5 bases). Germline V gives CDR1 SGHNT, CDR2 YYREEE (reference sequence). The V and J ends lost 0 bases and 7 bases respectively, with 13 bases between them. The CDR3 consists of 14 residues. This chain's CDR3 is CASSLGGESLEAFF. The CDR3, as DNA: TGTGCCAGCAGCTTGGGGGGGGAGAGCCTTGAAGCTTTCTTT.

This clonotype was seen at least ten times. The chain links TRBV28 to TRBJ1-4, with D possibly being TRBD1 (5 bases). The CDR3 has 14 residues. CDR1 and CDR2 from the germline V gene are MDHEN and SYDVKM. V shed 2 bases and J shed 7 bases, with 11 bases lying between them. CDR3: CASSLRGRVEKLFF. The CDR3 DNA reads TGTGCCAGCAGTTTAAGGGGCAGGGTTGAAAAACTGTTTTTT.

This clonotype has at least ten counts. The chain employs TRBV28 and TRBJ2-5; TRBD2 agrees at 8 bases. The germline V gene has CDR1 MDHEN and CDR2 SYDVKM. V gave up 4 bases and J gave up 5 bases; unmatched junction bases: 15. This CDR3 is 17 amino acids long. The CDR3 reads CASSSTPYAGGKETQYF. In DNA form, the CDR3 reads TGTGCCAGCAGTTCCACCCCCTACGCGGGGGGTAAGGAGACCCAGTACTTC.

The V and J genes are TRBV3-2 and TRBJ1-5; the DNA was not used to check the table's D call, TRBD1. TRBV3-2 is a documented pseudogene. The CDR3 spans 17 residues. CDR3 nucleotide sequence: TGTGCCAGCAGCCAAGAAGTGGGCAGGGGGTGCAATCAGCCCCAGCATTTT. Its protein product is CASSQEVGRGCNQPQHF.

This chain connects TRBV10-3 to TRBJ1-5; 7 bases align to TRBD1. Germline trimming cut 10 bases from V and 2 bases from J; bases unmatched to any gene: 8. CDR3 length: 14 amino acids. CDR1 and CDR2 (germline): ENHRY, SYGVKD. The CDR3 nucleotides are TGTGCCACCACGAACGACAGGGGCAATCAGCCCCAGCATTTT. Protein sequence: CATTNDRGNQPQHF.

CDR3 protein: CAISADTENIQYF. DNA of the CDR3: TGTGCCATCAGTGCCGATACAGAAAACATTCAGTACTTC. The chain carries TRBV10-3 and TRBJ2-4; the D is unclear. Germline CDR1 reads ENHRY; CDR2 reads SYGVKD. V was trimmed by 4 bases and J by 5 bases, leaving 9 bases between them. The CDR3 runs 13 residues.

The chain is built from TRBV4-3 and TRBJ1-6, with D possibly matching TRBD1 (6 bases). This CDR3 spans 14 amino acids. V shed 4 bases and J shed 8 bases, with 12 bases lying between them. Germline V gene data show CDR1 as LGHNA and CDR2 as YSLEER. CDR3 region: CASSLGGRDSPLHF. Here the CDR3 DNA reads TGCGCCAGCAGCCTAGGGGGGCGGGATTCACCCCTCCACTTT.

This clonotype appeared many times. The chain uses TRBV20-1 and TRBJ2-1; 11 nucleotides align to TRBD2. The CDR3 is 17 amino acids. V lost 5 bases and J lost 0; bases outside the gene matches: 9. Germline loops: CDR1 DFQATT, CDR2 SNEGSKA (reference sequence). CDR3 in amino acids: CSAFTSGGPSSYNEQFF. In nucleotides, the CDR3 is TGCAGTGCTTTTACTAGCGGGGGACCGAGCTCCTACAATGAGCAGTTCTTC.

This clonotype was picked up many times. At one end the junction does not follow the germline gene, possibly because of a read error. The V gene is TRBV7-2, the J gene TRBJ1-6, with 7 bases that match TRBD1. CDR3 size: 15 residues. Per germline, CDR1 SGHTA and CDR2 FQGNSA. The CDR3 region has the DNA TGTGCCAGCAGTTTAGGCCCGAGGACAGGCCCTCTCATCCACTTT. Translating gives CASSLGPRTGPLIHF.

This clonotype was seen many times. J is TRBJ2-7 and V is TRBV20-1; D gene ambiguous. Germline assignment: CDR1 DFQATT and CDR2 SNEGSKA (reference sequence). Trimming left V 6 bases short and J 2 bases short, with 11 bases between. The CDR3 loop spans 12 amino acids. The CDR3 DNA reads TGCAGTGCAACCGGGCCTCCCTACGAGCAGTACTTC. This sequence encodes CSATGPPYEQYF.

The table lists this clonotype with many counts. V and J are TRBV18 and TRBJ1-1; D gene uncertain. CDR3 size: 12 residues. V lost 8 bases to trimming and J lost 1 base, with 8 bases between them. Germline V gene sequence: CDR1 KGHSH, CDR2 LQKENI. This CDR3 reads CASRRENTEAFF. Here the CDR3 DNA reads TGTGCCAGCAGGAGGGAGAACACTGAAGCTTTCTTT.

A few counts support this clonotype. The chain carries TRBV2 and TRBJ2-5, with D perhaps given as TRBD1 or TRBD2 (5 bases each). Germline V gives CDR1 SNHLY, CDR2 FYNNEI. The CDR3 has 13 residues. Trimming shortened V by 4 bases and J by 5 bases, and 11 bases separated the two germline ends. The chain's CDR3 is CASSVGVGETQYF. CDR3 DNA sequence: TGTGCCAGCAGTGTGGGGGTCGGGGAGACCCAGTACTTC. Full variable domain (rest looked up from reference TRBV2 and TRBJ2-5): EPEVTQTPSHQVTQMGQEVILRCVPISNHLYFYWYRQILGQKVEFLVSFYNNEISEKSEIFDDQFSVERPDGSNFTLKIRSTKLEDSAMYFCASSVGVGETQYFGPGTRLLVL.

J is TRBJ2-7 and V is TRBV5-4; D perhaps matches TRBD1 (6 bases). This CDR3 contains 13 residues. Germline V CDR1 and CDR2: SGHNT, YYREEE (reference sequence). Trimming removed 4 bases at V and 3 bases at J, with 11 bases between. The chain's CDR3 is CASSTETGYEQYF. CDR3 DNA: TGTGCCAGCAGCACGGAGACAGGCTACGAGCAGTACTTC.

The table lists this clonotype with a few counts. This chain joins TRBV2 and TRBJ2-7, with D possibly being TRBD2 (7 bases). CDR1 is SNHLY, CDR2 FYNNEI, per germline. The V and J ends lost 0 bases and 7 bases respectively, with 16 bases between them. This CDR3 spans 15 amino acids. The CDR3 DNA sequence: TGTGCCAGCAGTGAAGCGGGGGGGCCGTCAGAGGAGCAGTACTTC. Translation: CASSEAGGPSEEQYF.

This clonotype was picked up a small number of times. The V gene is TRBV28, the J gene TRBJ1-4; D perhaps matches TRBD1 (5 bases). Trimming cost V 3 bases and J 11 bases, with 10 bases left between them. This CDR3 comprises 12 residues. The germline CDR1 and CDR2 sequences are MDHEN and SYDVKM. CDR3: CASSLGGRKLFF. The CDR3 DNA is TGTGCCAGCAGTTTGGGGGGGAGGAAACTGTTTTTT.

The chain employs TRBV18 and TRBJ1-1; unclear D gene. V dropped 4 bases and J dropped 5 bases, with 11 bases sitting between them. This CDR3 comprises 13 residues. Germline V CDR1 and CDR2: KGHSH, LQKENI. In DNA form, the CDR3 reads TGTGCCAGCTCACGGACGGGGAGAACTGAAGCTTTCTTT. It yields the protein CASSRTGRTEAFF.

This chain joins TRBV12-3 or TRBV12-4 and TRBJ1-6; D is unclear. V shed 7 bases and J shed 7 bases, with 11 bases lying between them. The CDR3 contains 13 residues. The CDR3 spells CASTREGNSPLHF. The CDR3 region has the DNA TGTGCCAGCACGAGGGAAGGAAATTCACCCCTCCACTTT.

This clonotype was seen more than once but under ten times. The rearrangement uses TRBV15 and TRBJ2-3, with D tentatively TRBD2 (5 bases). The germline V and J ends were trimmed by 0 bases and 0 bases, with 10 bases remaining between them. The CDR3 has 16 residues. CDR1 is LNHNV and CDR2 is YYDKDF in the germline V gene (reference sequence). The CDR3 reads CATSRDRPGSTDTQYF. Here the CDR3 DNA reads TGTGCCACCAGCAGAGATCGGCCGGGGAGCACAGATACGCAGTATTTT. The full variable domain, rest sourced from reference TRBV15 and TRBJ2-3, is DAMVIQNPRYQVTQFGKPVTLSCSQTLNHNVMYWYQQKSSQAPKLLFHYYDKDFNNEADTPDNFQSRRPNTSFCFLDIRSPGLGDTAMYLCATSRDRPGSTDTQYFGPGTRLTVL.

In its sample, this clonotype was seen a few times. The CDR3 here is CASSSRTGCEKLFF. The CDR3 nucleotides read TGTGCCAGCAGCTCAAGGACAGGGTGCGAAAAACTGTTTTTT. The chain has TRBV28 and TRBJ1-4; 8 positions agree with TRBD1. The CDR3 length is 14 residues. Trimming took 6 bases from V and 8 from J; bases not matched to a gene: 8. Germline-derived CDR1 and CDR2 are MDHEN and SYDVKM. The complete variable domain, with remaining parts taken from reference TRBV28 and TRBJ1-4, reads DVKVTQSSRYLVKRTGEKVFLECVQDMDHENMFWYRQDPGLGLRLIYFSYDVKMKEKGDIPEGYSVSREKKERFSLILESASTNQTSMYLCASSSRTGCEKLFFGSGTQLSVL.

This clonotype was observed a handful of times. The chain joins TRBV28 to TRBJ2-5; the D is unclear. The CDR3 has 13 amino acids. V lost 4 bases to trimming and J lost 1 base, with 7 bases between them. CDR1 MDHEN and CDR2 SYDVKM come from the germline V gene. DNA of the CDR3: TGTGCCAGCAGTTCTCCGTCCCAAGAGACCCAGTACTTC. This sequence encodes CASSSPSQETQYF.

The chain has TRBV5-6 and TRBJ2-1; 10 bases are shared with TRBD2. CDR3 length: 17 residues. Germline V gives CDR1 SGHDT, CDR2 YYEEEE. Trimming cost V 2 bases and J 1 base; bases outside gene matches: 6. This CDR3 is CASSFGLAVFSYNEQFF. Here the CDR3 DNA reads TGTGCCAGCAGCTTCGGACTAGCGGTGTTTTCCTACAATGAGCAGTTCTTC.

The chain links TRBV6-1 to TRBJ1-6, with unresolved D. The germline V gene encodes CDR1 MNHNS and CDR2 SASEGT. V shed 8 bases and J shed 8 bases, with 16 bases lying between them. The CDR3 loop spans 14 amino acids. For the CDR3, the DNA is TGTGCCAGCTTGGGATCGGGGAGCGATTCACCCCTCCACTTT. This translates into CASLGSGSDSPLHF.

This clonotype was recorded at least ten times. J is TRBJ1-2 and V is TRBV6-2 or TRBV6-3, with 9 bases lining up with TRBD1. Trimming removed 7 bases from V and 4 bases from J; junction bases left unmatched: 10. The CDR3 loop spans 15 amino acids. CDR1 MNHEY and CDR2 SVGEGT come from the germline V gene. CDR3 coding DNA: TGTGCCAGCACCAGGACAGGGGCGAGACTCTATGGCTACACCTTC. This gives the protein CASTRTGARLYGYTF.